This is a list of T cell receptor beta chains from one sample in a study of T cell responses to AZD1222 COVID-19 vaccine. Produced via immunoSEQ multiplex PCR; TCRdb's table is partial and in-frame only. In the table there are some 150,000 clones, approximately 87% of which are singletons. The sequencing used peripheral blood, collected 28 days after the second AZD1222 dose. These receptors originate from an adult who received the AZD1222 COVID-19 vaccine. CDR3s include the opening cysteine and the closing phenylalanine or tryptophan. The order of the fields is V gene, clone size, D gene, J gene, CDR3 DNA, CDR3 protein. A D gene is named only where the DNA matches it firmly. Clone size is stated in some rows and not others, as once, few, many or a class when expanded.

V: TRBV7-9
size: -
D: -
J: TRBJ2-7
DNA: TGTGCCGTAGGGTGGGCCTACGAGCAGTACTTC
CDR3: CAVGWAYEQYF

V: TRBV5-4
size: -
D: -
J: TRBJ2-7
DNA: TGTGCCAGCAGCCCCCGTACCGGGCCAGGCTACGAGCAGTACTTC
CDR3: CASSPRTGPGYEQYF

V: TRBV7-9
size: once
D: -
J: TRBJ1-1
DNA: TGTGCCAGCAGACCTGGGACGGATAGGAACACTGAAGCTTTCTTT
CDR3: CASRPGTDRNTEAFF

V: TRBV5-1
size: -
D: -
J: TRBJ2-7
DNA: TGCGCCAGCAGCTTGGGCTACGAGCAGTACTTC
CDR3: CASSLGYEQYF

V: TRBV4-3
size: once
D: -
J: TRBJ2-3
DNA: TGCGCCAGCAGCCAAGAAATTTTGCAGCCAGGCAAGAATACGCAGTATTTT
CDR3: CASSQEILQPGKNTQYF

V: TRBV13
size: -
D: TRBD1
J: TRBJ2-7
DNA: TGTGCCAGCAGCTCTCATACCCCCGGACAGGGACCCTACGAGCAGTACTTC
CDR3: CASSSHTPGQGPYEQYF

V: TRBV7-6
size: -
D: TRBD1
J: TRBJ1-6
DNA: TGTGCCAGCAGCTTAGCGCCCGCTGGACAGGGAAGCAATTCACCCCTCCACTTT
CDR3: CASSLAPAGQGSNSPLHF

V: TRBV6-2/TRBV6-3
size: -
D: -
J: TRBJ1-2
DNA: TGTGCCAGCAGTGACGGCAAACCTAACTATGGCTACACCTTC
CDR3: CASSDGKPNYGYTF

V: TRBV28
size: once
D: TRBD1
J: TRBJ1-2
DNA: TGTGCCAGCAGCGTCAGGGGGCAGGGCAGGGGCTACACCTTC
CDR3: CASSVRGQGRGYTF

V: TRBV27
size: -
D: -
J: TRBJ2-2
DNA: TGTGCCAGCAGTCAACCGGGACCGGCTGATCTAGGGGAGCTGTTTTTT
CDR3: CASSQPGPADLGELFF

V: TRBV28
size: -
D: TRBD1
J: TRBJ2-2
DNA: TGTGCCAGCAGACCGGGACAGTACACCGGGGAGCTGTTTTTT
CDR3: CASRPGQYTGELFF

V: TRBV12-3/TRBV12-4
size: -
D: -
J: TRBJ1-5
DNA: TGTGCCAGCAGTTTTGGCGGGGATCAGCCCCAGCATTTT
CDR3: CASSFGGDQPQHF

V: TRBV18
size: -
D: -
J: TRBJ2-7
DNA: TGTGCCAGCTCACCGGGTGGGGAAGAGCAGTACTTC
CDR3: CASSPGGEEQYF

V: TRBV19
size: -
D: -
J: TRBJ1-1
DNA: TGTGCCAGTAGTGTTATGAACACTGAAGCTTTCTTT
CDR3: CASSVMNTEAFF

V: TRBV5-1
size: once
D: TRBD1
J: TRBJ2-1
DNA: TGCGCCAGCTTGCGTGGGGCGGGACAGGGGGATGAGCAGTTCTTC
CDR3: CASLRGAGQGDEQFF

V: TRBV19
size: once
D: TRBD1
J: TRBJ1-5
DNA: TGTGCCAGTAGTTCCCGGGACAGGGAATCCCAGCATTTT
CDR3: CASSSRDRESQHF

V: TRBV29-1
size: -
D: TRBD2
J: TRBJ2-5
DNA: TGCAGCGTTGATGGTAGCGGGAGAGTCGGGGAGACCCAGTACTTC
CDR3: CSVDGSGRVGETQYF

V: TRBV19
size: -
D: TRBD1
J: TRBJ2-7
DNA: TGTGCCAGTAGTACCCATACAGGGGGCGGCGAGCAGTACTTC
CDR3: CASSTHTGGGEQYF

V: TRBV19
size: -
D: TRBD2
J: TRBJ2-1
DNA: TGTGCCAGTGCCCTAGCGGACAAGCAGTTCTTC
CDR3: CASALADKQFF

V: TRBV30
size: -
D: -
J: TRBJ2-7
DNA: TGTGCCTGCGGGACGGCAACCTACGAGCAGTACTTC
CDR3: CACGTATYEQYF

V: TRBV15
size: -
D: TRBD2
J: TRBJ2-1
DNA: TGTGCCACCAGCGGGACTAGCGGGCCTAATGAGCAGTTCTTC
CDR3: CATSGTSGPNEQFF

V: TRBV19
size: -
D: -
J: TRBJ1-5
DNA: TGTGCCAGTAGTATAGTTGAGACCAAATATCAGCCCCAGCATTTT
CDR3: CASSIVETKYQPQHF

V: TRBV4-2
size: -
D: -
J: TRBJ1-5
DNA: TGTGCCAGCAGCCAATCCTTCGGGAGGGACGTCAATCAGCCCCAGCATTTT
CDR3: CASSQSFGRDVNQPQHF

V: TRBV27
size: -
D: TRBD1
J: TRBJ2-1
DNA: TGTGCCAGCAGACGACAGGGAGCTGAGCAGTTCTTC
CDR3: CASRRQGAEQFF

V: TRBV3-1/TRBV3-2
size: -
D: -
J: TRBJ2-1
DNA: TGTGCCAGCACCGCGGGGCGCCAGCAGTTCTTC
CDR3: CASTAGRQQFF

V: TRBV28
size: -
D: -
J: TRBJ1-2
DNA: TGTGCCAGCAGTTTAAACTATGGCTACACCTTC
CDR3: CASSLNYGYTF

V: TRBV4-2
size: -
D: TRBD2
J: TRBJ2-7
DNA: TGTGCCAGCAGCCAGGTGACTAGCGACTACGAGCAGTACTTC
CDR3: CASSQVTSDYEQYF

V: TRBV19
size: -
D: -
J: TRBJ2-5
DNA: TGTGCCAGTAGTCCCCCGGGTCGGGGGGAGACCCAGTACTTC
CDR3: CASSPPGRGETQYF

V: TRBV19
size: -
D: -
J: TRBJ2-2
DNA: TGTGCCACCTGTGGGCAGGCGAACACCGGGGAGCTGTTTTTT
CDR3: CATCGQANTGELFF

V: TRBV6-4
size: few
D: -
J: TRBJ1-5
DNA: TGTGCCAGCAGTGGACGGACAGTCCCCAATCAGCCCCAGCATTTT
CDR3: CASSGRTVPNQPQHF

V: TRBV5-4
size: -
D: -
J: TRBJ1-6
DNA: TGTGCCAGCAGCTTGCAAATGGGCTCCTATAATTCACCCCTCCACTTT
CDR3: CASSLQMGSYNSPLHF

V: TRBV19
size: once
D: TRBD1
J: TRBJ1-2
DNA: TGTGCCAGTAGTATGGGACAGGGGTATTATGGCTACACCTTC
CDR3: CASSMGQGYYGYTF

V: TRBV19
size: -
D: -
J: TRBJ2-5
DNA: TGTGCCAGTAGTATAGACCACAGAGGGGAGACCCAGTACTTC
CDR3: CASSIDHRGETQYF

V: TRBV5-1
size: -
D: TRBD1
J: TRBJ2-3
DNA: TGCGCCAGCAGTTTAGGACAGGGACCTACCACAGATACGCAGTATTTT
CDR3: CASSLGQGPTTDTQYF

V: TRBV5-1
size: -
D: TRBD2
J: TRBJ2-1
DNA: TGCGCCAGCAGCTTGGGACTAGCGGGAGGGAGTTACAATGAGCAGTTCTTC
CDR3: CASSLGLAGGSYNEQFF

V: TRBV5-4
size: -
D: -
J: TRBJ1-1
DNA: TGTGCCAGCAGCTTTGACAGGAACACTGAAGCTTTCTTT
CDR3: CASSFDRNTEAFF

V: TRBV6-6
size: once
D: -
J: TRBJ2-7
DNA: TGTGCCAGCAGTTGGGACCTAGACGAGCAGTACTTC
CDR3: CASSWDLDEQYF

V: TRBV5-6
size: -
D: -
J: TRBJ1-2
DNA: TGTGCCAGCAGCGAAAATCCCGGACAGAACTATGGCTACACCTTC
CDR3: CASSENPGQNYGYTF